What follows are 18 T cell receptor beta chains derived from one specimen sequenced in a study of immune evolution from preneoplasia to lung adenocarcinoma. Repertoires were generated with immunoSEQ multiplex PCR, while TCRdb's copy carries only in-frame clones and drops some. This table has approximately 3,500 clones, roughly 50% appearing once. The sequencing sample was made of FFPE normal lung tissue adjacent to the tumor. Source of these receptors: a person aged 45 to 60 with lung adenocarcinoma.

The chain has TRBV20-1 and TRBJ1-1; unclear D gene. Germline lookup yields CDR1 DFQATT and CDR2 SNEGSKA (reference sequence). With 4 bases removed from V and 1 base from J, the gap between germline ends came to 4 bases. This CDR3 contains 11 residues. CDR3 amino acids: CSATQNTEAFF. CDR3 sequence (DNA): TGCAGTGCTACACAGAACACTGAAGCTTTCTTT.

The chain recombines TRBV28 with TRBJ1-6; D gene ambiguous. V was cut by 7 bases and J by 5 bases, with 12 bases left in between. Germline loops: CDR1 MDHEN, CDR2 SYDVKM. CDR3 length equals 14 residues. CDR3 DNA: TGTGCCAGCAAGGGTTCCCTGAATAATTCACCCCTCCACTTT. Translating it yields CASKGSLNNSPLHF.

This clone was picked up a small number of times. This sequence joins TRBV6-6 and TRBJ1-3; D ambiguous. Germline CDR1 and CDR2: MNHNY and SVGAGI (reference sequence). V gave up 3 bases and J gave up 0 bases, with 6 bases separating them. This CDR3 spans 14 amino acids. This CDR3 reads CASSYTASGNTIYF. CDR3 sequence (DNA): TGTGCCAGCAGTTATACAGCCTCTGGAAACACCATATATTTT.

This clone was seen just once. The J gene is TRBJ1-1, the V gene TRBV6-1, with no clear D. The germline V gene has CDR1 MNHNS and CDR2 SASEGT. Trimming took off 0 bases at V and 7 bases at J, with 12 bases between the two ends. This CDR3 has 14 residues. The CDR3 bases are TGTGCCAGCAGTGAAGCGCTAGAAGTAAGTGAAGCTTTCTTT. Protein: CASSEALEVSEAFF.

This clone was detected only a few times. V usage is TRBV28 and J usage is TRBJ1-1; no reliable D call. V gave up 6 bases and J gave up 0 bases, with 14 bases separating them. This CDR3 has 15 residues. Germline lookup yields CDR1 MDHEN and CDR2 SYDVKM. CDR3 loop: CASSRALLMNTEAFF. The CDR3 DNA follows: TGTGCCAGCAGCCGCGCTCTACTCATGAACACTGAAGCTTTCTTT.

This clone has just one count. V and J are TRBV11-3 and TRBJ1-1; D not certain. Trimming removed 6 bases from V and 1 base from J, with 9 bases in between. CDR1 SGHNT and CDR2 YENEEA come from the germline V gene. This CDR3 is 13 amino acids long. For the CDR3, the DNA is TGTGCCAGCAGTCCGGACTCGAACACTGAAGCTTTCTTT. Translation: CASSPDSNTEAFF.

This clone was seen a handful of times. The chain has TRBV6-6 and TRBJ1-2; 10 positions match TRBD1. Germline V gene sequence: CDR1 MNHNY, CDR2 SVGAGI (reference sequence). The V segment lost 2 bases and the J segment 4 bases; nucleotides outside the gene matches: 7. This CDR3 spans 16 amino acids. As DNA, the CDR3 is TGTGCCAGCAGTTACGGGCCGGGACAGGGGACCTATGGCTACACCTTC. Its protein product is CASSYGPGQGTYGYTF.

V is TRBV30 and J is TRBJ2-7, with D perhaps matching TRBD1 (6 bases). This CDR3 comprises 15 residues. Germline loops: CDR1 GTSNPN, CDR2 SVGIG (reference sequence). V lost 3 bases and J 7 bases, leaving 22 bases between the germline ends. CDR3 sequence: CAWRALQQGSVEQYF. Written as DNA, the CDR3 is TGTGCCTGGAGGGCCTTACAGCAGGGGTCGGTGGAGCAGTACTTC.

V is TRBV6-5 and J is TRBJ2-1; 9 nucleotides align to TRBD1. V lost 7 bases to trimming and J lost 6 bases; unmatched junction nucleotides: 10. CDR1 is MNHEY and CDR2 is SVGAGI in the germline V gene. The CDR3 runs 15 residues. CDR3 loop: CASNKQGAISNEQFF. The CDR3 nucleotides read TGTGCCAGCAACAAACAGGGGGCCATAAGCAATGAGCAGTTCTTC.

This clone has only a few counts. V gene TRBV5-1 combines with J gene TRBJ2-1, with a possible D match to TRBD1 (6 bases). Germline assignment: CDR1 SGHRS and CDR2 YFSETQ. The CDR3 sequence is 15 residues long. The ends were cut back, 1 base at V and 5 bases at J, with 13 bases in the middle. CDR3 protein: CASSLYRVAHNEQFF. CDR3 DNA: TGCGCCAGCAGCTTGTACAGGGTTGCACACAATGAGCAGTTCTTC.

The CDR3 loop reads CASSGPVPETQYF. CDR3 coding DNA: TGTGCCAGCAGTGGTCCAGTACCAGAGACCCAGTACTTC. The rearrangement links TRBV2 to TRBJ2-5; D is unresolved. The ends were cut back, 4 bases at V and 4 bases at J, with 10 bases in the middle. There are 13 residues in the CDR3. Germline V gene lookup returns CDR1 SNHLY and CDR2 FYNNEI. The whole variable domain, remainder taken from reference TRBV2 and TRBJ2-5, is EPEVTQTPSHQVTQMGQEVILRCVPISNHLYFYWYRQILGQKVEFLVSFYNNEISEKSEIFDDQFSVERPDGSNFTLKIRSTKLEDSAMYFCASSGPVPETQYFGPGTRLLVL.

This rearrangement joins TRBV4-1 to TRBJ2-3, with TRBD2 identical over 11 bases. V shed 3 bases, J shed 5 bases, and the junction held 10 bases outside the gene matches. This CDR3 region has 17 residues. Looked up from germline, CDR1 is MGHRA and CDR2 is YSYEKL. The CDR3 is CASSHAGTSGPLDTQYF. CDR3 DNA: TGCGCCAGCAGCCATGCCGGGACTAGCGGACCCCTAGATACGCAGTATTTT.

This clone was detected a few times. V is TRBV19 and J is TRBJ2-2; no definite D call. The germline CDR1 and CDR2 sequences are LNHDA and SQIVND (reference sequence). This CDR3 region has 15 residues. V was clipped by 0 bases and J by 4 bases, with 9 bases between them. CDR3 protein: CASSIDYSGTGELFF. The CDR3 DNA sequence: TGTGCCAGTAGTATAGACTACTCGGGCACCGGGGAGCTGTTTTTT. The full variable domain, completed using reference TRBV19 and TRBJ2-2, is DGGITQSPKYLFRKEGQNVTLSCEQNLNHDAMYWYRQDPGQGLRLIYYSQIVNDFQKGDIAEGYSVSREKKESFPLTVTSAQKNPTAFYLCASSIDYSGTGELFFGEGSRLTVL.

The chain recombines TRBV18 with TRBJ2-7; no firm D call. Germline CDR1 reads KGHSH; CDR2 reads LQKENI. The CDR3 runs to 15 residues. Trimming cost V 3 bases and J 3 bases, with 15 bases left between them. Here the CDR3 DNA reads TGTGCCAGCTCACCCCTAGATCTTATCAACTACGAGCAGTACTTC. Amino acid sequence: CASSPLDLINYEQYF. Drawing the rest from reference TRBV18 and TRBJ2-7, the complete variable domain is NAGVMQNPRHLVRRRGQEARLRCSPMKGHSHVYWYRQLPEEGLKFMVYLQKENIIDESGMPKERFSAEFPKEGPSILRIQQVVRGDSAAYFCASSPLDLINYEQYFGPGTRLTVT.

The chain has TRBV30 and TRBJ1-2; D uncertain. Germline V CDR1 and CDR2: GTSNPN, SVGIG (reference sequence). The V end was cut by 0 bases, the J end by 6 bases, with 11 bases between. The CDR3 contains 13 residues. The CDR3 DNA reads as TGTGCCTGGAGTGTGAGTCTGGGAGATGGCTACACCTTC. Translating gives CAWSVSLGDGYTF.

This CDR3 reads CASKPPGRNTEAFF. CDR3 DNA sequence: TGTGCCAGCAAACCCCCAGGGAGGAACACTGAAGCTTTCTTT. This chain joins TRBV28 and TRBJ1-1; TRBD1 might be the D (5 bases). The CDR3 loop spans 14 amino acids. Germline V gene lookup returns CDR1 MDHEN and CDR2 SYDVKM. Deletions cut 7 bases from V and 1 base from J, with 13 bases between.

The V and J genes are TRBV28 and TRBJ1-4; a weak D match, TRBD1 (6 bases). V was shortened by 2 bases and J by 3 bases, with 19 bases between the two germline ends. This CDR3 comprises 18 residues. Per germline, CDR1 MDHEN and CDR2 SYDVKM. CDR3 DNA sequence: TGTGCCAGCAGTTTAAAGGTATACACAGGGTCGGCTAATGAAAAACTGTTTTTT. Residues: CASSLKVYTGSANEKLFF. Drawing the rest from reference TRBV28 and TRBJ1-4, the complete variable domain is DVKVTQSSRYLVKRTGEKVFLECVQDMDHENMFWYRQDPGLGLRLIYFSYDVKMKEKGDIPEGYSVSREKKERFSLILESASTNQTSMYLCASSLKVYTGSANEKLFFGSGTQLSVL.

The gene calls are TRBV5-3 and TRBJ2-2; TRBD1 matches at 7 bases. TRBV5-3 is placed among ORFs of uncertain function. This CDR3 comprises 15 residues. Trimming at V came to 0 bases and at J to 4 bases, leaving 3 bases not matched to a gene. This CDR3 is CARSLEGDSTGELFF. In nucleotides, the CDR3 is TGTGCCAGAAGCTTGGAAGGGGACAGCACCGGGGAGCTGTTTTTT.